Listed here is a single TCR beta chain. The target antigen is unknown. With a much larger clone just one base away, this may be a read error. The controls, all healthy individuals, were blood bank volunteers in Maryland, USA. Unsorted libraries were prepared from 2 million PBMCs that had been stored at -80 C. This specimen comes from a study of neurological immune-mediated disorders. Study-wide findings and caveats: Expansion of TCR clones was greatest in HTLV-1-associated myelopathy and smallest in multiple sclerosis, where it fell below that of healthy controls.

CDR1 and CDR2 from the germline V gene are MDHEN and SYDVKM. This CDR3 is built from 11 residues. The ends were cut back, 10 bases at V and 4 bases at J, with 10 bases in the middle. With 10-nucleotide random UMIs, 5'RACE was used to make the cDNA. TCRdb processed the 5' RACE reads anew with MiXCR; each CDR3 protein has one entry. Among under 80,000 distinct CDR3 sequences listed, 13% to 15% were seen once. The sequence came from a woman between 45 and 60 years old in good health. Specimen: PBMCs. V is TRBV28 and J is TRBJ1-2; D might be TRBD1 (5 bases). CDR3 bases: TGTGCCACCTGGGGGTTCTATGGCTACACCTTC. Amino acids: CATWGFYGYTF.